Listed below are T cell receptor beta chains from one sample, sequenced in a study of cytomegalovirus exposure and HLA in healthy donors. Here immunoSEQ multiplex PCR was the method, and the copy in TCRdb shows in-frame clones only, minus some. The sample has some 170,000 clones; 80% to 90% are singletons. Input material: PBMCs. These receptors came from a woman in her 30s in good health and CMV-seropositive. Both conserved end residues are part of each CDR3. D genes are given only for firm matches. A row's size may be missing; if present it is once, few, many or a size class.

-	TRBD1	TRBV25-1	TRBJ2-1	CASSRRDSLLIGQFF	TGTGCCAGCAGCAGACGGGACAGCCTCTTAATTGGGCAGTTCTTC
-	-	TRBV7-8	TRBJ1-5	CASSLHWHQGRNQPQHF	TGTGCCAGCAGCCTCCATTGGCACCAGGGGCGTAATCAGCCCCAGCATTTT
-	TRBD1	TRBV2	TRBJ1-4	CASNLGGPANEKLFF	TGTGCCAGCAACCTAGGGGGCCCGGCTAATGAAAAACTGTTTTTT
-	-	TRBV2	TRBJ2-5	CASNREETQYF	TGTGCCAGCAACAGGGAAGAGACCCAGTACTTC
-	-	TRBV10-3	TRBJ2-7	CAISELNRVREQYF	TGTGCCATCAGTGAGTTGAACAGGGTTCGCGAGCAGTACTTC
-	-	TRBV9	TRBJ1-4	CASSVSGSSREKLFF	TGTGCCAGCAGCGTCTCGGGATCCTCGAGGGAAAAACTGTTTTTT
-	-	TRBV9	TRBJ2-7	CASSVDGRVNTYEQYF	TGTGCCAGCAGCGTAGATGGTCGGGTAAACACCTACGAGCAGTACTTC
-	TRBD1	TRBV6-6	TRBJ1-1	CASSRSGGPSPEAFF	TGTGCCAGCAGTCGATCAGGGGGCCCTTCCCCTGAAGCTTTCTTT
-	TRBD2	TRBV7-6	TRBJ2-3	CASSLAAGGPTDTQYF	TGTGCCAGCAGCTTAGCCGCGGGGGGCCCCACCGATACGCAGTATTTT
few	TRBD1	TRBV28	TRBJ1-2	CASSLPGQDYGYTF	TGTGCCAGCAGTTTACCCGGACAGGACTATGGCTACACCTTC
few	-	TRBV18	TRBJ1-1	CASSPVVGGTEAFF	TGTGCCAGCTCACCCGTGGTCGGGGGAACTGAAGCTTTCTTT
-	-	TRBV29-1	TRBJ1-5	CSVAESPNQPQHF	TGCAGCGTGGCAGAAAGTCCCAATCAGCCCCAGCATTTT
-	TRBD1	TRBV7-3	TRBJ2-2	CASSLGTATGELFF	TGTGCCAGCAGCCTTGGGACAGCCACCGGGGAGCTGTTTTTT
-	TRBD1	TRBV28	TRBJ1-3	CASIEGAGAGNTIYF	TGTGCCAGCATTGAGGGGGCAGGCGCTGGAAACACCATATATTTT
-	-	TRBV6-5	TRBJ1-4	CASRTGFEKLFF	TGTGCCAGCAGAACAGGGTTCGAAAAACTGTTTTTT
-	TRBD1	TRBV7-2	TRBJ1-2	CASSEGGIGQGDGYTF	TGTGCCAGCAGCGAAGGGGGTATAGGACAGGGGGATGGCTACACCTTC
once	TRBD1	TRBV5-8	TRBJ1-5	CASSLDRTGNQPQHF	TGTGCCAGCAGCTTGGATCGGACAGGGAATCAGCCCCAGCATTTT
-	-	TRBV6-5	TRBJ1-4	CASRTNSYEKLFF	TGTGCCAGCAGAACGAACAGCTATGAAAAACTGTTTTTT
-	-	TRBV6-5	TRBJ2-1	CASSYSSNSLGGEQFF	TGTGCCAGCAGTTACTCGAGTAACTCCCTCGGGGGTGAGCAGTTCTTC
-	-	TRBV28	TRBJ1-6	CASSLWGIQGNSPLHF	TGTGCCAGCAGTTTATGGGGAATCCAGGGTAATTCACCCCTCCACTTT
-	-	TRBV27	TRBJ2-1	CASGRGPGLADNEQFF	TGTGCCAGCGGTCGTGGGCCCGGACTCGCGGACAATGAGCAGTTCTTC
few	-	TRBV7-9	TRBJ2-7	CASRNQVSYEQYF	TGTGCCAGCAGGAACCAGGTTTCCTACGAGCAGTACTTC
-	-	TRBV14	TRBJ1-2	CASSPQQSFMQDYGYTF	TGTGCCAGCAGCCCACAACAGAGTTTTATGCAGGACTATGGCTACACCTTC
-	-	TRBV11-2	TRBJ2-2	CASSSNTGELFF	TGTGCCAGCAGCTCCAATACCGGGGAGCTGTTTTTT
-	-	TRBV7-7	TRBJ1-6	CASSSWTVRRNSPLHF	TGTGCCAGCAGCTCTTGGACAGTAAGAAGGAATTCACCCCTCCACTTT
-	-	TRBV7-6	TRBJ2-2	CASSPPTGELFF	TGTGCCAGCAGCCCCCCTACCGGGGAGCTGTTTTTT
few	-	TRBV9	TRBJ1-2	CASAKVTGTGYTF	TGTGCCAGCGCTAAAGTAACAGGGACTGGCTACACCTTC
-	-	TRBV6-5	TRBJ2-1	CASSLQDNYNEQFF	TGTGCCAGCAGCTTACAGGACAACTACAATGAGCAGTTCTTC
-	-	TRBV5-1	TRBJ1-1	CASRPTTGTNTEAFF	TGCGCCAGCAGGCCCACCACAGGGACGAACACTGAAGCTTTCTTT
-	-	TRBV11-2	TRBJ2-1	CASSPGDFYEEQFF	TGTGCCAGCAGCCCCGGGGATTTTTATGAAGAGCAGTTCTTC
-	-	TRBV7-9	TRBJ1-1	CSSSFPGEAFF	TGTTCCAGCAGCTTTCCGGGGGAAGCTTTCTTT
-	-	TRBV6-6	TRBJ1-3	CASSSWGVRNTIYF	TGTGCCAGCAGTTCGTGGGGCGTCCGAAACACCATATATTTT
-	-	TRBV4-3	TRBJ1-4	CASSRGGLANEKLFF	TGCGCCAGCAGCCGTGGGGGGTTAGCTAATGAAAAACTGTTTTTT
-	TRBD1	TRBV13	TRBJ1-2	CASRLNRGSRGYTF	TGTGCCAGCAGGTTAAACAGGGGGTCCCGTGGCTACACCTTC